The count of the clone carrying this T cell receptor (beta chain) is one. The sample originates from a study of blood T cell repertoires in COVID-19. Libraries were prepared by immunoSEQ multiplex PCR; TCRdb keeps only in-frame clonotypes and omits some of them. This sample carries some 130,000 clones, roughly 80% of them seen once, and the ten largest clones take approximately 11%. The V and J ends lost 2 bases and 4 bases, in that order; junction bases with no gene match: 6. The CDR3 loop spans 17 amino acids. Germline CDR1 and CDR2: SGHTA and FQGNSA. The sequence came from a man aged 60 to 69 who had recovered from COVID-19. The rearrangement links TRBV7-2 to TRBJ2-7, with TRBD2 matching over 15 bases. The sequencing input was peripheral blood. The CDR3 nucleotides read TGTGCCAGCAGCTTACGCCTCGGGACTAGCGGGAGGTACGAGCAGTACTTC. Translated, it gives CASSLRLGTSGRYEQYF.